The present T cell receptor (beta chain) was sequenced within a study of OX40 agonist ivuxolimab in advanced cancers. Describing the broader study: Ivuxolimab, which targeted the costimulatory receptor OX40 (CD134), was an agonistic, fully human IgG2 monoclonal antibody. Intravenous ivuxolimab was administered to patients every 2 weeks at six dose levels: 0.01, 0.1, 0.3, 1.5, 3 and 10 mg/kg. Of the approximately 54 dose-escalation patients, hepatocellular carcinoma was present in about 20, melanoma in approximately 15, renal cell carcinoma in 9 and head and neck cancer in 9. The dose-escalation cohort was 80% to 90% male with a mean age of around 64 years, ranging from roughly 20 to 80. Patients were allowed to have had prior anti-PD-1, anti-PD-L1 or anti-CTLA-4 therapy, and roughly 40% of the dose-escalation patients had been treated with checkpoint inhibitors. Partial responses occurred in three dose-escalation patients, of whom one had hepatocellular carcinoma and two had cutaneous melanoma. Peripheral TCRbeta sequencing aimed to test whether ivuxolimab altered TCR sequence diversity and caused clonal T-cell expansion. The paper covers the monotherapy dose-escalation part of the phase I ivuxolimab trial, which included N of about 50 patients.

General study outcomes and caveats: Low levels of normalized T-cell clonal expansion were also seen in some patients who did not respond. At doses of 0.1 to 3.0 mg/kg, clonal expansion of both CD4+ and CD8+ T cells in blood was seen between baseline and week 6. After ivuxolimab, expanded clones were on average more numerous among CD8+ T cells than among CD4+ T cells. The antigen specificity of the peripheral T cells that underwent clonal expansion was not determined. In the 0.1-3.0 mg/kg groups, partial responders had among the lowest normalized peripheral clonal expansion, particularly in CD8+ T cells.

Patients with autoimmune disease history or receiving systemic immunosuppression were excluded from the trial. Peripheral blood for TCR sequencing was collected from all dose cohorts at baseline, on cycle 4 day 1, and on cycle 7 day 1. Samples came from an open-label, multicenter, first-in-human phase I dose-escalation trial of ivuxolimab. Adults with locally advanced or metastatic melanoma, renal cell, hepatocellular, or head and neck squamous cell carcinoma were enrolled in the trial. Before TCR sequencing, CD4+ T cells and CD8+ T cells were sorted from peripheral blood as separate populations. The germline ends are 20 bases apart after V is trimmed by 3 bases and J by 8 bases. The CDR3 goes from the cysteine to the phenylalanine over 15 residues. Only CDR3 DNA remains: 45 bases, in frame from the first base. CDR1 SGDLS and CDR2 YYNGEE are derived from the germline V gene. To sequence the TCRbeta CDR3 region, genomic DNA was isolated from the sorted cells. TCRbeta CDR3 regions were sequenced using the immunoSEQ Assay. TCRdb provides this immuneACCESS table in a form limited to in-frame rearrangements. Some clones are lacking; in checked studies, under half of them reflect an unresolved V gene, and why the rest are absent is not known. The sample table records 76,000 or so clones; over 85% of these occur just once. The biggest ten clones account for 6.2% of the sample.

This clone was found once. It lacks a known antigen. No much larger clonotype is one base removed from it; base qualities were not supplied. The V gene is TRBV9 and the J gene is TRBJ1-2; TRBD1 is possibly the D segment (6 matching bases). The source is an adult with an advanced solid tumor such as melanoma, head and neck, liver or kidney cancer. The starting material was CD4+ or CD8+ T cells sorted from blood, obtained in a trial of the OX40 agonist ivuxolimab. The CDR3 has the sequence CASSDGGSGARGYTF. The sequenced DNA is TGTGCCAGCAGCGATGGAGGCTCGGGGGCGCGGGGCTACACCTTC. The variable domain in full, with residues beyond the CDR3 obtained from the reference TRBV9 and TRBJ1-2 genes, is DSGVTQTPKHLITATGQRVTLRCSPRSGDLSVYWYQQSLDQGLQFLIQYYNGEERAKGNILERFSAQQFPDLHSELNLSSLELGDSALYFCASSDGGSGARGYTFGSGTRLTVV.